A selection of T cell receptor beta chains follows, all from one sample in a study of blood T cell repertoires in COVID-19. Using immunoSEQ multiplex PCR, the repertoire was profiled, and TCRdb retains in-frame clones only, with some absent. The table has about 390,000 clones, about 90% seen once. Sequenced sample: peripheral blood. These receptors came from a woman aged 60-75 years with COVID-19, enrolled during active disease. CDR3s include the opening cysteine and the closing phenylalanine or tryptophan. A D gene is named only where the DNA matches it firmly. Clone size is shown for a subset of rows, as once, few, many or a class of expanded clone.

J gene: TRBJ2-1; V gene: TRBV18; clone size: .; D gene: .; CDR3 protein: CASSPRSPNEQFF; CDR3 DNA: TGTGCCAGCTCACCACGAAGCCCCAATGAACAGTTCTTC
J gene: TRBJ1-3; V gene: TRBV30; clone size: .; D gene: .; CDR3 protein: CAWKRGVGNTIYF; CDR3 DNA: TGTGCCTGGAAGAGAGGTGTTGGAAACACCATATATTTT
J gene: TRBJ1-3; V gene: TRBV5-3; clone size: .; D gene: TRBD1; CDR3 protein: CARSIRDRTYNSGNTIYF; CDR3 DNA: TGTGCCAGAAGCATACGGGACAGGACTTACAACTCTGGAAACACCATATATTTT
J gene: TRBJ2-1; V gene: TRBV11-2; clone size: .; D gene: .; CDR3 protein: CASSSLQGNAYNEQFF; CDR3 DNA: TGTGCCAGCAGCTCCCTACAGGGAAACGCCTACAATGAGCAGTTCTTC
J gene: TRBJ1-5; V gene: TRBV19; clone size: once; D gene: .; CDR3 protein: CASTIPGQFGNQPQHF; CDR3 DNA: TGTGCCAGTACCATCCCCGGACAGTTTGGCAATCAGCCCCAGCATTTT
J gene: TRBJ1-2; V gene: TRBV4-2; clone size: .; D gene: .; CDR3 protein: CASSQGSITGTGGYTF; CDR3 DNA: TGTGCCAGCAGCCAAGGGAGCATTACAGGGACCGGCGGCTACACCTTC
J gene: TRBJ2-2; V gene: TRBV13; clone size: .; D gene: .; CDR3 protein: CASSLGETGELFF; CDR3 DNA: TGTGCCAGCAGCTTAGGGGAGACCGGGGAGCTGTTTTTT
J gene: TRBJ2-7; V gene: TRBV5-6; clone size: .; D gene: TRBD1; CDR3 protein: CASSQRTGGNFYEQYF; CDR3 DNA: TGTGCCAGCAGCCAGCGGACAGGGGGTAACTTCTACGAGCAGTACTTC
J gene: TRBJ2-1; V gene: TRBV2; clone size: .; D gene: .; CDR3 protein: CASGIFNEQFF; CDR3 DNA: TGTGCCAGCGGCATCTTCAATGAGCAGTTCTTC
J gene: TRBJ2-3; V gene: TRBV27; clone size: few; D gene: TRBD1; CDR3 protein: CASRRDRGQVMTDTQYF; CDR3 DNA: TGTGCCAGCCGAAGGGACAGGGGGCAGGTCATGACAGATACGCAGTATTTT
J gene: TRBJ1-2; V gene: TRBV6-2/TRBV6-3; clone size: .; D gene: .; CDR3 protein: CASSFTGYGYTF; CDR3 DNA: TGTGCCAGCAGTTTTACAGGATATGGCTACACCTTC
J gene: TRBJ2-3; V gene: TRBV20-1; clone size: .; D gene: TRBD2; CDR3 protein: CSASSLRGSTDTQYF; CDR3 DNA: TGCAGTGCTAGTTCTTTGCGGGGGAGCACAGATACGCAGTATTTT
J gene: TRBJ2-5; V gene: TRBV5-5; clone size: .; D gene: TRBD2; CDR3 protein: CASSPLAGLGEETQYF; CDR3 DNA: TGTGCCAGCAGCCCATTAGCCGGACTAGGAGAAGAGACCCAGTACTTC
J gene: TRBJ1-5; V gene: TRBV6-1; clone size: .; D gene: TRBD1; CDR3 protein: CASSDKGQGVNQPQHF; CDR3 DNA: TGTGCCAGCAGTGACAAAGGACAGGGAGTGAATCAGCCCCAGCATTTT
J gene: TRBJ2-7; V gene: TRBV11-2; clone size: .; D gene: .; CDR3 protein: CASSLLTGPSYEQYF; CDR3 DNA: TGTGCCAGCAGCTTATTGACAGGTCCGTCCTACGAGCAGTACTTC
J gene: TRBJ2-7; V gene: TRBV5-5; clone size: .; D gene: TRBD1; CDR3 protein: CASSPGQGPSYEQYF; CDR3 DNA: TGTGCCAGCAGCCCTGGACAGGGTCCGTCCTACGAGCAGTACTTC
J gene: TRBJ1-1; V gene: TRBV9; clone size: .; D gene: .; CDR3 protein: CASSPSAGAIGKAEAFF; CDR3 DNA: TGTGCCAGCAGCCCCAGTGCGGGGGCAATCGGTAAAGCTGAAGCTTTCTTT
J gene: TRBJ1-4; V gene: TRBV10-3; clone size: once; D gene: .; CDR3 protein: CAIRGLPDEKLFF; CDR3 DNA: TGTGCCATCAGAGGACTACCGGATGAAAAACTGTTTTTT
J gene: TRBJ2-7; V gene: TRBV15; clone size: .; D gene: TRBD2; CDR3 protein: CASSAGLSGGYEQYF; CDR3 DNA: TGTGCCTCCTCGGCCGGACTAAGCGGGGGTTACGAGCAGTACTTC
J gene: TRBJ2-4; V gene: TRBV6-5; clone size: .; D gene: .; CDR3 protein: CASSWGGGGKNIQYF; CDR3 DNA: TGTGCCAGCAGTTGGGGGGGAGGGGGCAAAAACATTCAGTACTTC
J gene: TRBJ2-3; V gene: TRBV9; clone size: once; D gene: TRBD1; CDR3 protein: CASTRFQQGVLRYF; CDR3 DNA: TGTGCCAGCACCCGTTTCCAACAGGGGGTTTTGCGGTATTTT
J gene: TRBJ2-3; V gene: TRBV18; clone size: .; D gene: .; CDR3 protein: CASSRTAIPDTQYF; CDR3 DNA: TGTGCCAGCTCCCGGACAGCTATTCCAGATACGCAGTATTTT
J gene: TRBJ2-7; V gene: TRBV5-4; clone size: once; D gene: .; CDR3 protein: CASSGGGASVSYEQYF; CDR3 DNA: TGTGCCAGCAGCGGGGGTGGAGCTAGCGTCTCCTACGAGCAGTACTTC
J gene: TRBJ2-3; V gene: TRBV5-1; clone size: once; D gene: .; CDR3 protein: CASSLEGYKDTQYF; CDR3 DNA: TGCGCCAGCAGCTTGGAGGGGTACAAAGATACGCAGTATTTT
J gene: TRBJ2-7; V gene: TRBV20-1; clone size: .; D gene: .; CDR3 protein: CSASNSAGREQYF; CDR3 DNA: TGCAGTGCTAGTAATTCGGCGGGGCGCGAGCAGTACTTC
J gene: TRBJ1-5; V gene: TRBV19; clone size: .; D gene: TRBD1; CDR3 protein: CASTDTRGQGWRYSNQPQHF; CDR3 DNA: TGTGCCAGTACCGACACCCGGGGACAGGGTTGGAGATATAGCAATCAGCCCCAGCATTTT
J gene: TRBJ1-6; V gene: TRBV7-2; clone size: .; D gene: .; CDR3 protein: CASSFGGAYNSPLHF; CDR3 DNA: TGTGCCAGCAGCTTTGGGGGCGCCTATAATTCACCCCTCCACTTT
J gene: TRBJ1-1; V gene: TRBV5-1; clone size: .; D gene: .; CDR3 protein: CASSLTGTEAFF; CDR3 DNA: TGCGCCAGCAGCTTGACGGGCACTGAAGCTTTCTTT
J gene: TRBJ1-5; V gene: TRBV2; clone size: .; D gene: .; CDR3 protein: CASNGLRTQPQHF; CDR3 DNA: TGTGCCAGCAACGGACTCCGGACGCAGCCCCAGCATTTT
J gene: TRBJ2-2; V gene: TRBV9; clone size: .; D gene: TRBD2; CDR3 protein: CASSAGLAGENTGELFF; CDR3 DNA: TGTGCCAGCAGCGCGGGACTAGCGGGGGAGAACACCGGGGAGCTGTTTTTT
J gene: TRBJ1-6; V gene: TRBV27; clone size: .; D gene: .; CDR3 protein: CASSSPQIPGSSPLHF; CDR3 DNA: TGTGCCAGCAGTTCCCCGCAAATCCCTGGTAGTTCACCCCTCCACTTT
J gene: TRBJ2-1; V gene: TRBV6-5; clone size: .; D gene: TRBD1; CDR3 protein: CASSVTGGNYNEQFF; CDR3 DNA: TGTGCCAGCAGCGTGACAGGGGGGAACTACAATGAGCAGTTCTTC
J gene: TRBJ2-7; V gene: TRBV5-1; clone size: .; D gene: TRBD2; CDR3 protein: CASSLELAGDAEQYF; CDR3 DNA: TGCGCCAGCAGCTTGGAACTAGCGGGGGATGCCGAGCAGTACTTC